This TCR beta chain was identified during a study of siplizumab effects on memory and regulatory T cells. Each sample yielded around 9.6 x 10^4 assayed TCR templates. TCRdb's table, derived via immunoSEQ multiplex PCR, lists solely in-frame clones and lacks some. The sample lists 100,000 or so clones; roughly 91% were seen once. Germline V gene data show CDR1 as LGHNA and CDR2 as YSLEER. This CDR3 has 12 amino acids. V lost 4 bases and J lost 5, with 8 bases in between. Study-wide points: Suppressive capability of dividing Tregs from siplizumab cultures went unverified. It was not possible to assign a naive or memory phenotype to roughly 80-97% of proliferating CD4+ or CD8+ clones.

In the case of this clone: Its antigen is unknown.

This receptor was taken from a human donor in good health. V usage is TRBV4-3 and J usage is TRBJ1-1; D is uncertain. The sample was CD4+ T cells sorted from blood. CDR3 nucleotides: TGCGCCAGCAGCCGGTCAAGGACTGAAGCTTTCTTT. Translation: CASSRSRTEAFF.